This T cell receptor (beta chain) was documented in a study of T cell changes during pregnancy in multiple sclerosis. TCRdb's copy holds only in-frame clones and misses some; the assay was immunoSEQ multiplex PCR. The sample gives tens of thousands of clones, 75% to 90% of which show up once; approximately 0.6% is in the top ten. With 3 bases removed from V and 9 bases from J, the gap between germline ends came to 12 bases. Germline CDR1 is SGHTA and CDR2 is FQGTGA. The CDR3 covers 13 residues. This TCR derives from a female donor with multiple sclerosis, enrolled in a pregnancy study. The rearrangement links TRBV7-3 to TRBJ2-1; the D gene is possibly TRBD1 (6 bases). The source was CD4+ T cells from peripheral blood mononuclear cells, collected in the first trimester of pregnancy. The CDR3 reads CASSFTGSGEQFF. In nucleotides, the CDR3 is TGTGCCAGCAGCTTTACAGGGAGTGGTGAGCAGTTCTTC.